This T cell receptor (beta chain) was captured in a study of blood T cell repertoires in COVID-19. The protocol was immunoSEQ multiplex PCR, while the TCRdb copy is restricted to in-frame clones and leaves out a portion. The repertoire holds some 240,000 clones, approximately 84% seen once, with 6.6% in the top ten. Germline V gene sequence: CDR1 SGHKS, CDR2 YYEKEE (reference sequence). This CDR3 region has 15 residues. Trimming pared 0 bases from V and 11 bases from J, leaving 21 bases between. V is TRBV5-5 and J is TRBJ2-7; the D gene is possibly TRBD2 (5 bases). The material sequenced was PBMCs or T cells enriched from blood (not recorded which). The clonotype was recovered from a woman between 50 and 59 years old who had been exposed to COVID-19. The CDR3 DNA reads as TGTGCCAGCAGCTTGGGAGGCGGCGGCCGCTCGAGGGAGTACTTC. Residues: CASSLGGGGRSREYF.